The clone carrying this T cell receptor (beta chain) was detected only once. This sample was taken from a study of shared clonotypes between healthy human individuals. The ends were cut back, 0 bases at V and 2 bases at J, with 17 bases in the middle. CDR3 length equals 18 residues. The data were produced by immunoSEQ multiplex PCR, yet TCRdb's version contains in-frame clones alone and is incomplete. The data show some 2.3 million clones, with more than 80% seen just once and approximately 0.4% held by the top ten. Sequenced input: naive CD4+ T cells from PBMCs. This sample's subset: CD45RA+ positively selected. The TCR comes from a man aged 18 to 35 in good health. Some clones in this sample may be carry-over from other donors' samples. The J gene is TRBJ2-1, the V gene TRBV6-7; D possibly corresponds to TRBD1 (6 bases). TRBV6-7 is an ORF, and what it does is uncertain. The CDR3 sequence: CASSYSVRGEGPYNEQFF. The CDR3 nucleotides are TGTGCCAGCAGTTACTCTGTCAGGGGAGAGGGACCCTACAATGAGCAGTTCTTC.